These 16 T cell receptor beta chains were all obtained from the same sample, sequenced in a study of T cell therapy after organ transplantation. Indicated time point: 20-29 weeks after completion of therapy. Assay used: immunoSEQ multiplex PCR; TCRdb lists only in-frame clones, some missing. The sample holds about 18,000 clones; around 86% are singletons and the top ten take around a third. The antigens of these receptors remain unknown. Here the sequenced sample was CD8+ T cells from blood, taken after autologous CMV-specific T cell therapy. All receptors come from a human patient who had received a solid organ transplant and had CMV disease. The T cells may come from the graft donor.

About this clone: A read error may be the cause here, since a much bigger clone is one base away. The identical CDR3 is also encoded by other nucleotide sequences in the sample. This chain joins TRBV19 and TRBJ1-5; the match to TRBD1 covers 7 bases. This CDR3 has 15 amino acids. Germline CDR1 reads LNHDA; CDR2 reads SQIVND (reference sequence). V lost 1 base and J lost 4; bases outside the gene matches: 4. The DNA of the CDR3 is TGTGCCAGTAGTATAGGCTACAGGGGTAATCAGCCCCAGCATTTT. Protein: CASSIGYRGNQPQHF.

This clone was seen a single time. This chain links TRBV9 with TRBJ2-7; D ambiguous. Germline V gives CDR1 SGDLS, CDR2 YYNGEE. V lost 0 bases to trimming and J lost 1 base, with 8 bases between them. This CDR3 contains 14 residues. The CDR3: CASSVEENSYEQYF. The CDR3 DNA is TGTGCCAGCAGCGTAGAAGAGAATTCCTACGAGCAGTACTTC.

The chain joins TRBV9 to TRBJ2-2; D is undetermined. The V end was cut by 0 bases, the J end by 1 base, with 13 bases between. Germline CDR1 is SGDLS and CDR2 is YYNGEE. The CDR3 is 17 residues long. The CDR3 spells CASSVAPGKKNTGELFF. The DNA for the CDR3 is TGTGCCAGCAGCGTAGCCCCTGGAAAGAAGAACACCGGGGAGCTGTTTTTT.

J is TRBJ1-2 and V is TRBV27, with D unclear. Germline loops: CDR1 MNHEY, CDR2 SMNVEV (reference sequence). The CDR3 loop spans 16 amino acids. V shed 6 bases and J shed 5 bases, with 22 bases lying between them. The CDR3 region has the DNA TGTGCCAGCAGACCCATGGGCGAGCACCAAGAGTATGGCTACACCTTC. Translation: CASRPMGEHQEYGYTF.

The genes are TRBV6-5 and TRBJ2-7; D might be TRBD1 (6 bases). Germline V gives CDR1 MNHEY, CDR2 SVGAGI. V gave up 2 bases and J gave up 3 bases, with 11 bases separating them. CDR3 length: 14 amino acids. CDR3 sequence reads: CASSYTRQDYEQYF. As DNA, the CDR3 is TGTGCCAGCAGTTACACCCGACAGGACTACGAGCAGTACTTC.

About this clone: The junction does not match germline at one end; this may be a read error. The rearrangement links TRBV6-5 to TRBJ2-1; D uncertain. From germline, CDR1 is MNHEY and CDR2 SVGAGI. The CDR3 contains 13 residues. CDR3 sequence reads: CASSYSIYNEQFF. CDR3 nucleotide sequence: TGTGCAAGCAGTTACTCTATCTACAATGAGCAGTTCTTC.

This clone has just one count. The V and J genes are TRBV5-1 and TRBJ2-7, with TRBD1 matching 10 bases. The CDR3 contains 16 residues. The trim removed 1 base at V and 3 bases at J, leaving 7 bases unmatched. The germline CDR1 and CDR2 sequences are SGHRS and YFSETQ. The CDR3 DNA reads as TGCGCCAGCAGCTTGAAAGTAGGGGACAGGGGCTACGAGCAGTACTTC. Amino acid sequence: CASSLKVGDRGYEQYF.

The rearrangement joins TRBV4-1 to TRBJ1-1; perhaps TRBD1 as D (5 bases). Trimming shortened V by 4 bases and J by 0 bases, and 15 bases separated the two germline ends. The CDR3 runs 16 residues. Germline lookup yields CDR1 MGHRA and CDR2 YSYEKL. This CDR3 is CASSRAIGVMNTEAFF. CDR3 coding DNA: TGCGCCAGCAGCCGGGCCATAGGGGTCATGAACACTGAAGCTTTCTTT.

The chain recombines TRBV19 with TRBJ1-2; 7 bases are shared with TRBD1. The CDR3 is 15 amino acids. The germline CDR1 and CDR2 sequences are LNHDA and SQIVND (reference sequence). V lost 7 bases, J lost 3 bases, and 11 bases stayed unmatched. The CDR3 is CASTDLAGGDYGYTF. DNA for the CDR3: TGTGCCAGTACCGACCTGGCAGGGGGAGACTATGGCTACACCTTC.

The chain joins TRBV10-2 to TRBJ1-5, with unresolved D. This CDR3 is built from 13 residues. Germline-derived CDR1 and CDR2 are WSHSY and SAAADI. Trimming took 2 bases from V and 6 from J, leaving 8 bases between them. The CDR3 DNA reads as TGCGCCAGCAGTGAGATAGAGACTCAGCCCCAGCATTTT. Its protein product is CASSEIETQPQHF.

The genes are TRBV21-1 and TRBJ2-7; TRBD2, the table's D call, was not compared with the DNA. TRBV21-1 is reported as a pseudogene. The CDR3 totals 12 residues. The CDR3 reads CASSKNRVCGGF. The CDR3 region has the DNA TGTGCCAGCAGCAAAAACCGGGTTTGCGGAGGCTTC.

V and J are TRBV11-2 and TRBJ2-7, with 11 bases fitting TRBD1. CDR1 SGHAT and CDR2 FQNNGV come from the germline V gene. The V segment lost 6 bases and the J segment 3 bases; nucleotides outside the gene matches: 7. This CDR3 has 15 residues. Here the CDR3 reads CASRGPGTGGYEQYF. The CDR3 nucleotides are TGTGCCAGCAGAGGTCCCGGGACAGGGGGCTACGAGCAGTACTTC. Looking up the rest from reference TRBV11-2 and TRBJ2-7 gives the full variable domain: EAGVAQSPRYKIIEKRQSVAFWCNPISGHATLYWYQQILGQGPKLLIQFQNNGVVDDSQLPKDRFSAERLKGVDSTLKIQPAKLEDSAVYLCASRGPGTGGYEQYFGPGTRLTVT.

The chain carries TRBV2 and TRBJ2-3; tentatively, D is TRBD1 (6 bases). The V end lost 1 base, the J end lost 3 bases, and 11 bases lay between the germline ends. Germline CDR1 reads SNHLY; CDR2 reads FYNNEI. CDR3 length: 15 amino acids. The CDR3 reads CASSEEGVWTDTQYF. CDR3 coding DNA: TGTGCCAGCAGTGAAGAGGGGGTATGGACAGATACGCAGTATTTT.

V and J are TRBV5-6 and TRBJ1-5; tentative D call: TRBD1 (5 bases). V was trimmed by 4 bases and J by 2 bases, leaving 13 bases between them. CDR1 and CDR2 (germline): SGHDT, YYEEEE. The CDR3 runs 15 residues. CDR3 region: CASSRGPRGNQPQHF. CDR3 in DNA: TGTGCCAGCAGCCGGGGCCCTAGGGGCAATCAGCCCCAGCATTTT.

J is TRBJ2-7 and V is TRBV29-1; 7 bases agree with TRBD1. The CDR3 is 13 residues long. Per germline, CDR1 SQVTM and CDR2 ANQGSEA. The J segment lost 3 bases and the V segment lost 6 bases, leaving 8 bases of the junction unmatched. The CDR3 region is CSVAPGQYYEQYF. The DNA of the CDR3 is TGCAGCGTCGCGCCGGGACAGTACTACGAGCAGTACTTC.

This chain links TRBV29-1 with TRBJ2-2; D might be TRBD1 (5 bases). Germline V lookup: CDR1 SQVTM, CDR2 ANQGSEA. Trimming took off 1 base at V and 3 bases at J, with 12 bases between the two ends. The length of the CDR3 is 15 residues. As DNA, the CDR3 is TGCAGCGTTGAAGGGCAGGGCGTGGACACCGGGGAGCTGTTTTTT. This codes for CSVEGQGVDTGELFF.